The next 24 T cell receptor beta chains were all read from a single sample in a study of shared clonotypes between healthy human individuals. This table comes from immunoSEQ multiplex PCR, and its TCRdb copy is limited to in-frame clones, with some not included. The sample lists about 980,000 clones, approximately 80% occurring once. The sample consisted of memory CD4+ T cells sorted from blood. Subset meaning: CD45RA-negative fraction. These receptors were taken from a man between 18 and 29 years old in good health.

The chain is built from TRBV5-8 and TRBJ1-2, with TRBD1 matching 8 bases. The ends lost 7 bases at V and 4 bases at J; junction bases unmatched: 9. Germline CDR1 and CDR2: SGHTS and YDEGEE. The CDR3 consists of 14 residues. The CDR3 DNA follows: TGTGCCAGCGAAACGACAGGGGAGGGCTATGGCTACACCTTC. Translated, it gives CASETTGEGYGYTF. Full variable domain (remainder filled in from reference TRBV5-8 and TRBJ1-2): EAGVTQSPTHLIKTRGQQATLRCSPISGHTSVYWYQQALGLGLQFLLWYDEGEERNRGNFPPRFSGRQFPNYSSELNVNALELEDSALYLCASETTGEGYGYTFGSGTRLTVV.

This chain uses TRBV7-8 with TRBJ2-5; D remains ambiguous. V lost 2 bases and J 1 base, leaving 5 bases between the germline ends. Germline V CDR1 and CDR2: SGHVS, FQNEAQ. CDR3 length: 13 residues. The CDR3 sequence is CASSLTPQETQYF. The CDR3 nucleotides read TGTGCCAGCAGCTTAACGCCCCAAGAGACCCAGTACTTC. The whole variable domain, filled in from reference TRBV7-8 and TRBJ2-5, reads GAGVSQSPRYKVAKRGQDVALRCDPISGHVSLFWYQQALGQGPEFLTYFQNEAQLDKSGLPSDRFFAERPEGSVSTLKIQRTQQEDSAVYLCASSLTPQETQYFGPGTRLLVL.

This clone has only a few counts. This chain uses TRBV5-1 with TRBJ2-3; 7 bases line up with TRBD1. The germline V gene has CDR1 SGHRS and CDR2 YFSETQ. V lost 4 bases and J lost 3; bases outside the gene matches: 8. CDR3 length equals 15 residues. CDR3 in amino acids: CASSPRQGGTDTQYF. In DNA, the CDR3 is TGCGCCAGCAGCCCCCGACAGGGTGGTACAGATACGCAGTATTTT.

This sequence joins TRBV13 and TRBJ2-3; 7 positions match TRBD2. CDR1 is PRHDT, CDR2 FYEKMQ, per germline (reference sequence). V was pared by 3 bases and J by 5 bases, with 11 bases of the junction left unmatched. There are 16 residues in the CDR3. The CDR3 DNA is TGTGCCAGCAGCTTGCGGGGCGGGAGAATAGAAGATACGCAGTATTTT. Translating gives CASSLRGGRIEDTQYF.

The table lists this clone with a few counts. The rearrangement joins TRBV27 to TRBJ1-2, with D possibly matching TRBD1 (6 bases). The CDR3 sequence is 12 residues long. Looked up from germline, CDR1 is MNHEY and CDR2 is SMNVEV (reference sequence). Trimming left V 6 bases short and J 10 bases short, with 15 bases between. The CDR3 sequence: CASSPQGRVYTF. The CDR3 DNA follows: TGTGCCAGCAGCCCCCAGGGGAGGGTCTACACCTTC.

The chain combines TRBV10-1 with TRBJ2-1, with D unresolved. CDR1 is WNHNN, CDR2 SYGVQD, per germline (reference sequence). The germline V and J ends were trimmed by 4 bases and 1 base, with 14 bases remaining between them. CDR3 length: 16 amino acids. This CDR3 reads CASSGTSPRSYNEQFF. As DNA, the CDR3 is TGCGCCAGCAGTGGCACCTCACCCAGGTCCTACAATGAGCAGTTCTTC.

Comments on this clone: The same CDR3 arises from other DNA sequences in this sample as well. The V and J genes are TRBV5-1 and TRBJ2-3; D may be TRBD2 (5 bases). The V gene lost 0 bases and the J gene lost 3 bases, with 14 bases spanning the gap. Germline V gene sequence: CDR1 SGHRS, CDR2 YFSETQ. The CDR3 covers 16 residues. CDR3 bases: TGCGCCAGCAGCTTGGAGGCGGGTAGAGGGACAGATACGCAGTATTTT. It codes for CASSLEAGRGTDTQYF.

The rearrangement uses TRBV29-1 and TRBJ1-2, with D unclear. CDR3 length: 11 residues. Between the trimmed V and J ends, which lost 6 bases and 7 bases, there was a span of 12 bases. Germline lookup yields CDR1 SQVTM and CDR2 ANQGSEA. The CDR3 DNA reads TGCAGCGTGTTGGGGTCGGCTGGCTACACCTTC. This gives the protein CSVLGSAGYTF.

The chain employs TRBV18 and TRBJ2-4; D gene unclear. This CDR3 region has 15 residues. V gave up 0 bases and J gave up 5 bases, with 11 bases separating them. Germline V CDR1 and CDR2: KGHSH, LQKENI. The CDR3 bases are TGTGCCAGCTCACCACCGAATCGGGTGGAAAACATTCAGTACTTC. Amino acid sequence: CASSPPNRVENIQYF.

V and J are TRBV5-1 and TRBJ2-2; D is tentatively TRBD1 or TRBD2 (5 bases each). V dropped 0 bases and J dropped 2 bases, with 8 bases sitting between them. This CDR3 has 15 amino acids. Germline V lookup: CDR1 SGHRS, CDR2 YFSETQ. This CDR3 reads CASSLVGDNTGELFF. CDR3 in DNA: TGCGCCAGCAGCTTGGTAGGGGACAACACCGGGGAGCTGTTTTTT.

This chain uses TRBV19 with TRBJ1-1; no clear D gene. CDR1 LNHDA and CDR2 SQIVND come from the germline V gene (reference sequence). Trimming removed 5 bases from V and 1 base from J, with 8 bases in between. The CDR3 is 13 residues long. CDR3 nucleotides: TGTGCCAGTAGTGGGCACCAGAACACTGAAGCTTTCTTT. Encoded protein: CASSGHQNTEAFF. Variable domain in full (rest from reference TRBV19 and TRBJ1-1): DGGITQSPKYLFRKEGQNVTLSCEQNLNHDAMYWYRQDPGQGLRLIYYSQIVNDFQKGDIAEGYSVSREKKESFPLTVTSAQKNPTAFYLCASSGHQNTEAFFGQGTRLTVV.

The CDR3 sequence is CASSPPRGTDNEQFF. CDR3 DNA sequence: TGTGCCAGCTCACCACCGCGGGGGACCGACAATGAGCAGTTCTTC. This chain links TRBV18 with TRBJ2-1; TRBD2 agrees at 7 bases. With V trimmed by 0 bases and J by 5 bases, 4 bases remained unmatched. The CDR3 loop spans 15 amino acids. The V gene's germline CDR1 is KGHSH and CDR2 LQKENI.

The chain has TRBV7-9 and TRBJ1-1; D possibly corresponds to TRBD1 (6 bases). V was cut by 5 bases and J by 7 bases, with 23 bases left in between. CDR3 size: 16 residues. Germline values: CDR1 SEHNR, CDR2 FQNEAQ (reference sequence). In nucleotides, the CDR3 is TGTGCCAGCAGCACTACCTCCGAGGACAGTATCCATGAAGCTTTCTTT. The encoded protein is CASSTTSEDSIHEAFF.

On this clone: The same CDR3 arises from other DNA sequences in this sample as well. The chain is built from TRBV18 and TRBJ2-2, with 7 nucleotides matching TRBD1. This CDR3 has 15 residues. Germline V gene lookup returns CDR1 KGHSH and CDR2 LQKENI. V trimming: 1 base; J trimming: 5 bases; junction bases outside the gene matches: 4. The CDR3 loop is CASSPQTGNTGELFF. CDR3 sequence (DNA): TGTGCCAGCTCACCACAGACAGGGAATACCGGGGAGCTGTTTTTT.

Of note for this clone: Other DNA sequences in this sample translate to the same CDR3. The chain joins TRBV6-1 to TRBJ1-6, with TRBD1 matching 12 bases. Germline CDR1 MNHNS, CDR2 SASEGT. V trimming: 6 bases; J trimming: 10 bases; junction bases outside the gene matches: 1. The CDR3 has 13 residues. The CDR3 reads CASRGTGGSPLHF. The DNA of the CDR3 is TGTGCCAGCAGGGGGACAGGGGGCTCACCCCTCCACTTT.

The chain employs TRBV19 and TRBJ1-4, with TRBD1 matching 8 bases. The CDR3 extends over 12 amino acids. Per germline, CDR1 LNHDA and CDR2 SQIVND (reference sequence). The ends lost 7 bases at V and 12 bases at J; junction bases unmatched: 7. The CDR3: CASNPGTGQLFF. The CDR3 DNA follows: TGTGCCAGTAACCCCGGGACAGGCCAACTGTTTTTT.

CDR3 sequence (DNA): TGTGCCAGCAGCTTCGTTTCTAACTATGGCTACACCTTC. Its translation is CASSFVSNYGYTF. This chain uses TRBV5-6 with TRBJ1-2; D remains unclear. The CDR3 is 13 residues long. Trimming took 2 bases from V and 0 from J, leaving 5 bases between them. The germline V gene has CDR1 SGHDT and CDR2 YYEEEE.

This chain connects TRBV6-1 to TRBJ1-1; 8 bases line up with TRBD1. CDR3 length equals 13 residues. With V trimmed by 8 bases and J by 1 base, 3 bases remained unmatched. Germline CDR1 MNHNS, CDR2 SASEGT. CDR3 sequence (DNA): TGTGCCAGCGCTGGACAGGGGAACACTGAAGCTTTCTTT. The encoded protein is CASAGQGNTEAFF.

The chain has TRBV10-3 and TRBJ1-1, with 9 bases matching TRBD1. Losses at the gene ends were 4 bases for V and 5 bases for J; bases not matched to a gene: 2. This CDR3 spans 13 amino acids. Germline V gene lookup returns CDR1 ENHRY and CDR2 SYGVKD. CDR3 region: CAISAGTGTEAFF. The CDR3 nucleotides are TGTGCCATCAGTGCCGGGACAGGGACTGAAGCTTTCTTT.

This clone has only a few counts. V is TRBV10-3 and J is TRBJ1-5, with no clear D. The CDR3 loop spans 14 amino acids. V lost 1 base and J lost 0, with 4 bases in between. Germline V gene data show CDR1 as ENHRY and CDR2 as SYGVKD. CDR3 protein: CAISELNSNQPQHF. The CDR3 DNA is TGTGCCATCAGTGAGTTGAATAGCAATCAGCCCCAGCATTTT.

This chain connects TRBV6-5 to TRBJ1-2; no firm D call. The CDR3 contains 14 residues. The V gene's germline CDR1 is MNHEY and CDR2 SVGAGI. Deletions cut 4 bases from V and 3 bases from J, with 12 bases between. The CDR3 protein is CASSSRGSDYGYTF. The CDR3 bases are TGTGCCAGCAGTTCCCGTGGGTCAGACTATGGCTACACCTTC.

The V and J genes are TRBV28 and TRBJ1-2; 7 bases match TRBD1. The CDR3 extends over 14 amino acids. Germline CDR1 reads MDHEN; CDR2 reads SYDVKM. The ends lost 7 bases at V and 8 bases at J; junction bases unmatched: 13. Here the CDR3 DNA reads TGTGCCAGCACCATAGGAGGGGGCGGTAGGGGCTACACCTTC. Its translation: CASTIGGGGRGYTF.

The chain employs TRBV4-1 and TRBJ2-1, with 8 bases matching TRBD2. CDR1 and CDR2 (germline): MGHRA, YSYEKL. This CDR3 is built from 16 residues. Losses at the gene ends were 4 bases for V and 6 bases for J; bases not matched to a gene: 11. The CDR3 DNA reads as TGCGCCAGCAGCCCCGTAGAGACTAGCGTTCGCAATGAGCAGTTCTTC. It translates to CASSPVETSVRNEQFF.

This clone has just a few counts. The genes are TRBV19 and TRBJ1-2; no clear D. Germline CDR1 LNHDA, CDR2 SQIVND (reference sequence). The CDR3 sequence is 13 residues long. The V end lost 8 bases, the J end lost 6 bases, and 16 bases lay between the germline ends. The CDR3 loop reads CASSGRAIDGYTF. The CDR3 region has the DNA TGTGCCAGTTCCGGGAGAGCAATCGATGGCTACACCTTC.